Listed here are 4 T cell receptor beta chains from one sample, sequenced in a study of regulatory T cells in long-lasting Graves disease. iRepertoire HTBI primers and Arm-PCR of CDR3 regions built TCR beta libraries. TCRdb re-called the multiplex PCR reads with MiXCR, one entry per CDR3 protein. Of some 330,000 distinct CDR3 sequences listed, roughly 25% are singletons. Time point described: persistent/refractory GD, antithyroid drugs over 5 years with positive TRAb. PBMCs provided the RNA from which the TCR library was made. This sample comprised peripheral blood mononuclear cells (PBMCs), obtained when the disease was refractory, from a patient treated with antithyroid drugs. Receptors originate from a woman aged 40 to 50 with Graves disease.

The V gene is TRBV6-1, the J gene TRBJ1-6, with D perhaps matching TRBD1 (6 bases). Deletions cut 11 bases from V and 6 bases from J, with 14 bases between. Per the germline V gene, CDR1 is MNHNS and CDR2 is SASEGT. The CDR3 totals 13 residues. The CDR3 region is CAGGQGSNSPLHF. DNA of the CDR3: TGTGCCGGCGGTCAGGGGAGTAATTCACCCCTCCACTTT.

This clonotype was seen at least ten times. CDR3 nucleotide sequence: TGTGCCAGCAGGGCGGATAACAATCAGCCCCAGCATTTT. Protein product: CASRADNNQPQHF. The chain links TRBV28 to TRBJ1-5; D remains unclear. Germline V lookup: CDR1 MDHEN, CDR2 SYDVKM. The CDR3 totals 13 residues. V lost 6 bases and J lost 3, with 9 bases in between.

The V and J genes are TRBV13 and TRBJ1-1; D not certain. Per germline, CDR1 PRHDT and CDR2 FYEKMQ (reference sequence). Trimming left V 3 bases short and J 3 bases short, with 11 bases between. The CDR3 covers 14 residues. Here the CDR3 reads CASSFSTKDTEAFF. The DNA of the CDR3 is TGTGCCAGCAGCTTTTCGACAAAGGACACTGAAGCTTTCTTT.

The chain has TRBV20-1 and TRBJ1-5; D is uncertain. Per the germline V gene, CDR1 is DFQATT and CDR2 is SNEGSKA (reference sequence). Trimming took 6 bases from V and 9 from J, leaving 15 bases between them. The CDR3 covers 12 residues. CDR3 in DNA: TGCAGTGCCGTAGGCGTAATTGGGCCCCAGCATTTT. Protein: CSAVGVIGPQHF.